The TCR beta chain under discussion was sequenced for a study of cytomegalovirus exposure and HLA in healthy donors. The PCR made use of 60 Vbeta and 13 Jbeta primers. The repertoire was sequenced with immunoSEQ multiplex PCR; TCRdb's copy has only in-frame clones and lacks some. Of fewer than 150,000 clones in the sample, 70% to 85% are singletons; the top ten hold roughly 5%. This CDR3 is built from 16 residues. V lost 10 bases and J 0 bases, leaving 16 bases between the germline ends. Per germline, CDR1 MDHEN and CDR2 SYDVKM. The sequence came from a man aged 45 to 65 in good health and CMV-seropositive. V is TRBV28 and J is TRBJ1-6, with a weak D call TRBD1 (6 bases). Sequenced: PBMCs. CDR3 in amino acids: CATRAGEGSYNSPLHF. The CDR3, as DNA: TGTGCCACCCGGGCAGGGGAGGGCTCCTATAATTCACCCCTCCACTTT.